A single sample gave rise to the 30 T cell receptor beta chains below, sequenced in a study of human T cells and chemical hapten exposure. TCRdb reprocessed the RACE reads with MiXCR, giving one entry per CDR3 protein. The repertoire holds about 84,000 distinct CDR3 sequences, with less than 11% as singletons. Regarding time point: patch test 2, 6 weeks after DPC sensitization. The treatment denotes: therapeutic diphenylcyclopropenone sensitization with weekly scalp DPC. Sequencing used whole blood, obtained in connection with sensitization to the hapten diphenylcyclopropenone (DPC). These receptors were taken from a woman in her forties or fifties with alopecia areata. Some clones in this sample may be carry-over from other donors' samples.

This clonotype showed up just a few times. The chain is built from TRBV20-1 and TRBJ2-3; D ambiguous. CDR1 is DFQATT, CDR2 SNEGSKA, per germline (reference sequence). The CDR3 length is 9 residues. V shed 6 bases and J shed 5 bases, with 3 bases lying between them. CDR3 in amino acids: CSALDTQYF. As DNA, the CDR3 is TGCAGTGCCCTAGATACGCAGTATTTT.

This clonotype was seen a handful of times. This sequence joins TRBV20-1 and TRBJ2-2, with 15 bases fitting TRBD2. The CDR3 length is 16 residues. V was pared by 6 bases and J by 4 bases, with 6 bases of the junction left unmatched. Germline-derived CDR1 and CDR2 are DFQATT and SNEGSKA (reference sequence). The CDR3 loop is CSAPGLAGGSTGELFF. For the CDR3, the DNA is TGCAGTGCCCCGGGACTAGCGGGAGGAAGCACCGGGGAGCTGTTTTTT.

This clonotype has just a few counts. J is TRBJ2-3 and V is TRBV9, with D unresolved. Germline V lookup: CDR1 SGDLS, CDR2 YYNGEE. Trimming pared 0 bases from V and 6 bases from J, leaving 14 bases between. The CDR3 extends over 15 amino acids. The CDR3 coding sequence is TGTGCCAGCAGCGTAGAGATCCGGACGACCGATACGCAGTATTTT. Translated, it gives CASSVEIRTTDTQYF.

This clonotype was found many times. The V and J genes are TRBV12-3 or TRBV12-4 and TRBJ1-4, with TRBD1 identical over 9 bases. The CDR3 runs to 15 residues. The V and J ends lost 4 bases and 4 bases, in that order; junction bases with no gene match: 4. The DNA of the CDR3 is TGTGCCAGCAGTTGGACAGGGGATGATAATGAAAAACTGTTTTTT. This translates into CASSWTGDDNEKLFF.

This clonotype was counted only a few times. V and J are TRBV27 and TRBJ2-3, with TRBD1 matching 7 bases. Trimming took 5 bases from V and 5 from J; bases not matched to a gene: 10. CDR3 length: 15 amino acids. Germline CDR1 is MNHEY and CDR2 is SMNVEV (reference sequence). The CDR3 region is CASSTLRGQRDTQYF. CDR3 bases: TGTGCCAGCAGTACACTTAGGGGACAGAGAGATACGCAGTATTTT.

In the case of this clonotype: A read error may be the cause here, since a much bigger clone is one base away. This chain connects TRBV7-2 to TRBJ2-5; possible D gene TRBD2, 5 bases. The germline CDR1 and CDR2 sequences are SGHTA and FQGNSA. The CDR3 totals 13 residues. The CDR3: CASSRGLGEAQYF. The CDR3 coding sequence is TGTGCCAGCAGCAGAGGACTCGGAGAGGCCCAGTACTTC.

This clonotype was counted many times. This chain uses TRBV2 with TRBJ2-2; D unclear. The CDR3 contains 14 residues. V lost 9 bases and J lost 0, with 11 bases in between. Per the germline V gene, CDR1 is SNHLY and CDR2 is FYNNEI. CDR3 bases: TGTGCCAGTAAAGGGTGGGCGAACACCGGGGAGCTGTTTTTT. It translates to CASKGWANTGELFF.

This clonotype was detected many times. V is TRBV29-1 and J is TRBJ2-7; a weak D match, TRBD2 (6 bases). The V and J ends lost 0 bases and 0 bases respectively, with 9 bases between them. Looked up from germline, CDR1 is SQVTM and CDR2 is ANQGSEA. The CDR3 runs to 14 residues. The CDR3 spells CSVEDGSGSYEQYF. CDR3 DNA sequence: TGCAGCGTTGAAGATGGTAGCGGCTCCTACGAGCAGTACTTC.

The CDR3 is CASKTIANTGELFF. For the CDR3, the DNA is TGCGCCAGCAAGACCATCGCTAACACCGGGGAGCTGTTTTTT. V is TRBV10-2 and J is TRBJ2-2, with D hard to call. Trimming removed 7 bases from V and 2 bases from J, with 11 bases in between. Germline CDR1 reads WSHSY; CDR2 reads SAAADI. This CDR3 is 14 amino acids long.

In this sample, this clonotype turned up a few times. The genes are TRBV24-1 and TRBJ2-5; TRBD1 might be the D (6 bases). The CDR3 sequence is 18 residues long. V lost 4 bases and J 5 bases, leaving 25 bases between the germline ends. Germline loops: CDR1 KGHDR, CDR2 SFDVKD. The CDR3 nucleotides read TGTGCCACCAGTGACTCGGGACAAGGAGGTGGACCAACGGAGACCCAGTACTTC. This codes for CATSDSGQGGGPTETQYF.

This clonotype showed up many times. CDR3 residues: CASSRTGGHDGYTF. The CDR3 DNA follows: TGTGCCAGCAGCCGGACAGGGGGCCACGATGGCTACACCTTC. V gene TRBV7-9 combines with J gene TRBJ1-2; 11 bases agree with TRBD1. In germline, CDR1 is SEHNR, CDR2 FQNEAQ (reference sequence). The V segment lost 5 bases and the J segment 6 bases; nucleotides outside the gene matches: 5. The CDR3 has 14 amino acids. The entire variable domain, with the rest obtained from reference TRBV7-9 and TRBJ1-2, is as follows: DTGVSQNPRHKITKRGQNVTFRCDPISEHNRLYWYRQTLGQGPEFLTYFQNEAQLEKSRLLSDRFSAERPKGSFSTLEIQRTEQGDSAMYLCASSRTGGHDGYTFGSGTRLTVV.

This clonotype was detected ten times or more. The V gene is TRBV7-2, the J gene TRBJ2-3; maybe TRBD2 (7 bases). With 6 bases removed from V and 5 bases from J, the gap between germline ends came to 18 bases. The CDR3 length is 15 residues. Looked up from germline, CDR1 is SGHTA and CDR2 is FQGNSA. The CDR3 spells CASRPGGVRRDTQYF. The CDR3, as DNA: TGTGCCAGCAGGCCGGGGGGCGTGCGAAGAGATACGCAGTATTTT.

This clonotype was recorded a few times. This chain's CDR3 is CASSPIPGLAGVDEQFF. CDR3 in DNA: TGCGCCAGCAGCCCCATCCCGGGACTAGCGGGAGTTGATGAGCAGTTCTTC. The V call is TRBV4-1, the J call TRBJ2-1; 14 nucleotides match TRBD2. The CDR3 totals 17 residues. Losses at the gene ends were 4 bases for V and 8 bases for J; bases not matched to a gene: 10. Germline V lookup: CDR1 MGHRA, CDR2 YSYEKL.

This clonotype was counted between two and nine times. The chain carries TRBV5-1 and TRBJ1-4, with D uncertain. This CDR3 spans 14 amino acids. The germline V and J ends were trimmed by 1 base and 0 bases, with 4 bases remaining between them. CDR1 is SGHRS, CDR2 YFSETQ, per germline. The CDR3 is CASSLWSTNEKLFF. The CDR3 bases are TGCGCCAGCAGCTTGTGGTCAACTAATGAAAAACTGTTTTTT.

Note on this clonotype: Germline and junction disagree at one end, which may indicate a read error. The chain combines TRBV10-3 with TRBJ2-5; 8 bases map to TRBD2. This CDR3 spans 15 amino acids. Germline V lookup: CDR1 ENHRY, CDR2 SYGVKD. The CDR3 region is CAVSDPRTSSETQYF. For the CDR3, the DNA is TGTGCCGTCAGCGACCCAAGGACTAGCTCCGAGACCCAGTACTTC.

This clonotype was found a few times. The junction departs from the called germline gene at one end, perhaps through a read error. This chain links TRBV4-1 with TRBJ2-3; 8 positions match TRBD2. CDR1 and CDR2 from the germline V gene are MGHRA and YSYEKL. The CDR3 has 17 residues. CDR3 sequence (DNA): TGCGCCAGCAGGCAAGTTCGGGCTAGCGGGTCGACAGATACGCAGTATTTT. Translating it yields CASRQVRASGSTDTQYF.

Details on this clonotype: The CDR3 carries no conserved terminal phenylalanine or tryptophan, so it likely arises from a read error. The chain joins TRBV10-3 to TRBJ2-5; D gene unclear. CDR3 length equals 11 residues. Trimming cost V 5 bases and J 0 bases, with 1 base left between them. Germline CDR1 ENHRY, CDR2 SYGVKD. CDR3 coding DNA: TGTGCCATCAGTAACCAAGAGACCCAGTACTCC. This sequence encodes CAISNQETQYS.

The V and J genes are TRBV12-3 or TRBV12-4 and TRBJ2-2; possible D gene TRBD1, 6 bases. Trimming stripped 3 bases from V and 6 bases from J, with 8 bases between. This CDR3 region has 13 residues. The CDR3 spells CASSFDRPGELFF. CDR3 nucleotides: TGTGCCAGCAGTTTCGACAGGCCCGGGGAGCTGTTTTTT.

As regards this clonotype: This may be a read error, as it is one base from a much larger clone. This rearrangement joins TRBV5-4 to TRBJ2-7, with 9 bases that match TRBD2. The CDR3 runs 14 residues. In germline, CDR1 is SGHNT, CDR2 YYREEE (reference sequence). The CDR3 DNA sequence: TGTGCCAGCAGCTTGAGACTAGCGGTCCACGAGGAGTACTTC. Residues: CASSLRLAVHEEYF.

The CDR3 sequence is CASSLGVGAKNIQYF. Here the CDR3 DNA reads TGTGCCAGCAGCCTGGGCGTTGGGGCCAAAAACATTCAGTACTTC. This chain connects TRBV3-1 to TRBJ2-4; D unresolved. The CDR3 length is 15 residues. Germline CDR1 and CDR2: LGHDT and YNNKEL (reference sequence). Trimming removed 4 bases from V and 1 base from J, with 11 bases in between.

The CDR3, as DNA: TGCGCCAGCCGGGACACCGCCAACTACGAGCAGTACTTC. It is translated as CASRDTANYEQYF. This rearrangement joins TRBV10-2 to TRBJ2-7, with D maybe TRBD1 (6 bases). V was clipped by 8 bases and J by 3 bases, with 14 bases between them. CDR3 length equals 13 residues. Germline CDR1 is WSHSY and CDR2 is SAAADI.

This clonotype was seen a few times. CDR3 region: CASSLPPRGLAETQYF. Here the CDR3 DNA reads TGTGCCAGCAGCTTACCTCCCAGGGGGCTGGCGGAGACCCAGTACTTC. The V call is TRBV7-9, the J call TRBJ2-5, with TRBD1 matching over 8 bases. Trimming at V came to 2 bases and at J to 5 bases, leaving 10 bases not matched to a gene. Germline-derived CDR1 and CDR2 are SEHNR and FQNEAQ (reference sequence). The CDR3 sequence is 16 residues long.

The sample holds a few counts of this clonotype. The chain carries TRBV18 and TRBJ2-6; 7 nucleotides align to TRBD1. The CDR3 spans 15 residues. V was pared by 4 bases and J by 4 bases, with 4 bases of the junction left unmatched. CDR1 and CDR2 from the germline V gene are KGHSH and LQKENI. In nucleotides, the CDR3 is TGTGCCAGCTCACAGGGACAGACCGGGGCCAACGTCCTGACTTTC. It is translated as CASSQGQTGANVLTF.

This clonotype was counted many times. DNA for the CDR3: TGCGCCAGCAGCTTGGCGACAGCCGCAGATACGCAGTATTTT. It codes for CASSLATAADTQYF. The chain is built from TRBV5-1 and TRBJ2-3, with D possibly TRBD1 on 5 matching bases. Per germline, CDR1 SGHRS and CDR2 YFSETQ. This CDR3 contains 14 residues. The germline V and J ends were trimmed by 0 bases and 4 bases, with 9 bases remaining between them.

The table lists this clonotype with many counts. CDR3 in DNA: TGTGCCAGCAGCTTATTTGATCGGACAGGGAACTATGGCTACACCTTC. It translates to CASSLFDRTGNYGYTF. The J gene is TRBJ1-2, the V gene TRBV7-2; the match to TRBD1 covers 8 bases. The CDR3 contains 16 residues. Germline loops: CDR1 SGHTA, CDR2 FQGNSA. J lost 2 bases, V lost 2 bases, and 7 bases had no gene match. Full variable domain (remainder filled in from reference TRBV7-2 and TRBJ1-2): GAGVSQSPSNKVTEKGKDVELRCDPISGHTALYWYRQSLGQGLEFLIYFQGNSAPDKSGLPSDRFSAERTGGSVSTLTIQRTQQEDSAVYLCASSLFDRTGNYGYTFGSGTRLTVV.

The chain uses TRBV28 and TRBJ2-7; tentative D call: TRBD2 (6 bases). V lost 10 bases, J lost 3 bases, and 16 bases lay in between. CDR1 MDHEN and CDR2 SYDVKM come from the germline V gene. The CDR3 is 13 residues long. This CDR3 is CATGPEGHYEQYF. As DNA, the CDR3 is TGTGCCACTGGACCGGAGGGGCACTACGAGCAGTACTTC. The entire variable domain, with the rest obtained from reference TRBV28 and TRBJ2-7, is as follows: DVKVTQSSRYLVKRTGEKVFLECVQDMDHENMFWYRQDPGLGLRLIYFSYDVKMKEKGDIPEGYSVSREKKERFSLILESASTNQTSMYLCATGPEGHYEQYFGPGTRLTVT.

This clonotype was seen at least ten times. The rearrangement joins TRBV6-1 to TRBJ1-5; D is possibly TRBD1 (6 bases). This CDR3 spans 15 amino acids. Germline V lookup: CDR1 MNHNS, CDR2 SASEGT. V lost 3 bases and J 6 bases, leaving 15 bases between the germline ends. DNA for the CDR3: TGTGCCAGCAGTGAGTCAGGGGTTGGAGGTCAGCCCCAGCATTTT. Amino acids: CASSESGVGGQPQHF.

At least ten counts were recorded for this clonotype. V and J are TRBV7-9 and TRBJ1-5; the D is unclear. Trimming pared 3 bases from V and 6 bases from J, leaving 9 bases between. Germline-derived CDR1 and CDR2 are SEHNR and FQNEAQ (reference sequence). The CDR3 loop spans 13 amino acids. The chain's CDR3 is CASSFREGQPQHF. The CDR3 coding sequence is TGTGCCAGCAGCTTCCGGGAAGGTCAGCCCCAGCATTTT.

This clonotype was found many times. This chain links TRBV2 with TRBJ1-1; D gene unclear. The V end lost 8 bases, the J end lost 7 bases, and 20 bases lay between the germline ends. CDR3 size: 14 residues. The germline gives CDR1 SNHLY, CDR2 FYNNEI. Here the CDR3 reads CASGPLGGSNEAFF. The CDR3, as DNA: TGTGCCAGCGGGCCCTTGGGCGGGTCCAATGAAGCTTTCTTT.

Many counts were recorded for this clonotype. The V call is TRBV5-6, the J call TRBJ1-2, with a weak D call TRBD1 (6 bases). V was pared by 4 bases and J by 6 bases, with 13 bases between. CDR1 and CDR2 from the germline V gene are SGHDT and YYEEEE. The CDR3 extends over 13 amino acids. This chain's CDR3 is CASSPLRGDGYTF. In DNA, the CDR3 is TGTGCCAGCAGCCCACTCAGGGGAGATGGCTACACCTTC.